The 5 T cell receptor beta chains listed next were all sequenced from one sample in a study of blood T cell repertoires in COVID-19. Here immunoSEQ multiplex PCR was the method, and the copy in TCRdb shows in-frame clones only, minus some. The repertoire consists of 130,000 or so clones, with 70% to 80% occurring once and the leading ten covering roughly 25%. Sequencing was carried out using peripheral blood. Receptors were obtained from a human donor in a cohort sampled during active COVID-19.

This chain connects TRBV3-1 (or the pseudogene TRBV3-2) to TRBJ2-5; 7 nucleotides match TRBD1. CDR3 length: 16 amino acids. V shed 4 bases, J shed 4 bases, and the junction held 12 bases outside the gene matches. Per the germline V gene, CDR1 is LGHDT and CDR2 is YNNKEL (reference sequence). Here the CDR3 DNA reads TGTGCCAGCAGCCCACATCCTAGGGGGCGAAGAGAGACCCAGTACTTC. Its protein product is CASSPHPRGRRETQYF.

The chain uses TRBV15 and TRBJ2-3; 10 bases agree with TRBD1. This CDR3 contains 16 residues. Germline V gives CDR1 LNHNV, CDR2 YYDKDF (reference sequence). J was trimmed by 2 bases and V by 2 bases; bases with no gene match: 4. DNA of the CDR3: TGTGCCACCAGCAGATCGGGACAGGGGTTCACAGATACGCAGTATTTT. Its protein product is CATSRSGQGFTDTQYF.

The rearrangement joins TRBV6-5 to TRBJ1-1; the D is unclear. CDR1 is MNHEY and CDR2 is SVGAGI in the germline V gene. The CDR3 spans 13 residues. The V gene lost 2 bases and the J gene lost 6 bases, with 10 bases spanning the gap. This CDR3 is CASSYEGGSEAFF. The CDR3 bases are TGTGCCAGCAGTTACGAGGGAGGGTCTGAAGCTTTCTTT.

The rearrangement joins TRBV7-6 to TRBJ2-7, with TRBD1 matching over 8 bases. Germline assignment: CDR1 SGHVS and CDR2 FNYEAQ. CDR3 length: 13 amino acids. Trimming removed 5 bases from V and 6 bases from J; junction bases left unmatched: 6. CDR3 DNA: TGTGCCAGCAGCCGACAGGGGCCTCGCGAGCAGTACTTC. Protein sequence: CASSRQGPREQYF.

The J gene is TRBJ1-1, the V gene TRBV27; maybe TRBD1 (6 bases). V lost 2 bases, J lost 3 bases, and 13 bases lay in between. Germline V lookup: CDR1 MNHEY, CDR2 SMNVEV (reference sequence). This CDR3 has 15 residues. CDR3 protein: CASSLRAGAYTEAFF. The CDR3 DNA follows: TGTGCCAGCAGTTTAAGGGCAGGGGCGTACACTGAAGCTTTCTTT.